This TCR beta chain was identified in a study of blood T cell repertoires in COVID-19. The method was immunoSEQ multiplex PCR; TCRdb's version includes in-frame clones alone and lacks a portion of them. Found here are under 450,000 clones, around 88% of them singletons; the top ten hold roughly 12%. A Seattle source enrolled patients during active infection and followed them longitudinally. This CDR3 contains 14 residues. V lost 3 bases to trimming and J lost 5 bases, with 13 bases between them. Germline V gives CDR1 MGHDK, CDR2 SYGVNS. Sequencing input: peripheral blood. This TCR was recovered from a woman aged 45-65 years with COVID-19, enrolled during active disease. J is TRBJ1-2 and V is TRBV25-1, with unresolved D. CDR3 DNA sequence: TGTGCCAGCAGTGACGACCCAGCGGTGTATGGCTACACCTTC. This encodes CASSDDPAVYGYTF.